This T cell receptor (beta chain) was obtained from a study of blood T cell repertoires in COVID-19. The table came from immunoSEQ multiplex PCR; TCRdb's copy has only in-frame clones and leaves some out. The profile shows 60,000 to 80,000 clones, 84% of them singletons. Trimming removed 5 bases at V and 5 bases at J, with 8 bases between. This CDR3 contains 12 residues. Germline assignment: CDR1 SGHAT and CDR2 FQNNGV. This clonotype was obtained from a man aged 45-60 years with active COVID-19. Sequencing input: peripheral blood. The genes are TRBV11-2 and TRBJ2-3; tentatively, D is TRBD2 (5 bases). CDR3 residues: CASSLAGDTQYF. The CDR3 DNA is TGTGCCAGCAGCCTGGCGGGAGATACGCAGTATTTT.